This entry features one T cell receptor (beta chain) sequence. These data are taken from a study of cytomegalovirus exposure and HLA in healthy donors. Germline-derived CDR1 and CDR2 are SGHKS and YYEKEE (reference sequence). V lost 0 bases and J lost 2, with 11 bases in between. The CDR3 sequence is 15 residues long. Primers included in the PCR were 60 Vbeta and 13 Jbeta primers. The data were produced by immunoSEQ multiplex PCR, yet TCRdb's version contains in-frame clones alone and is incomplete. This sample carries around 140,000 clones, less than 90% of them seen once, and the ten largest clones take 1.5% to 1.7%.

The receptor comes from a man in his forties in good health and CMV-seronegative. This sequence joins TRBV5-5 and TRBJ2-5; D is possibly TRBD1 (5 bases). The sequencing sample was made of PBMCs. CDR3 DNA: TGTGCCAGCAGCTTGGTTATACAGGCGCAAGAGACCCAGTACTTC. This encodes CASSLVIQAQETQYF.